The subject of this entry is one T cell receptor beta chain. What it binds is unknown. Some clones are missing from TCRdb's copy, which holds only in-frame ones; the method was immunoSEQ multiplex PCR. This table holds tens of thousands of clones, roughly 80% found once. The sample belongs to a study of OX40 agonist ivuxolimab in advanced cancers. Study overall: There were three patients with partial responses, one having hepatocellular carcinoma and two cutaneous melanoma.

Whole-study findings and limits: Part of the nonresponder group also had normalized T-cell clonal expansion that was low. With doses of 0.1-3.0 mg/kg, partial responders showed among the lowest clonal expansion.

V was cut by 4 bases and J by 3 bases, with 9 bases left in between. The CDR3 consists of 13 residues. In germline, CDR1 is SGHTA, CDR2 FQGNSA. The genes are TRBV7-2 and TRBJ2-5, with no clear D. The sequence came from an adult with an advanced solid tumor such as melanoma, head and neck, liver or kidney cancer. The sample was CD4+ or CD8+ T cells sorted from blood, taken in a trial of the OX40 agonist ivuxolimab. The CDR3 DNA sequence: TGTGCCAGCAGCTATACTCGGAAAGAGACCCAGTACTTC. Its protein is CASSYTRKETQYF.